Described below is a single T cell receptor (beta chain) sequence and its context. Library preparation (for TCRbeta) was performed with unique molecular identifiers. One entry per CDR3 protein, called by TCRdb with MiXCR from the PCR reads. Here the sample spans 490,000 or so distinct CDR3 sequences, approximately 12% being singletons. These data originate in a study of T-cell reconstitution after alpha-beta-depleted transplantation in children. This sequence originates from a human donor who donated a stem cell graft to a child with combined immunodeficiency. The starting material was PBMCs from the stem cell graft donor, obtained from the stem cell graft.

CDR3 coding DNA: TGTGCCACCAGCAGAGATCGAGAGACCCAGTACTTC. It is translated as CATSRDRETQYF. The chain has TRBV15 and TRBJ2-5; no clear D gene. Between the trimmed V and J ends, which lost 0 bases and 4 bases, there was a span of 3 bases. Germline V CDR1 and CDR2: LNHNV, YYDKDF (reference sequence). The CDR3 has 12 amino acids.